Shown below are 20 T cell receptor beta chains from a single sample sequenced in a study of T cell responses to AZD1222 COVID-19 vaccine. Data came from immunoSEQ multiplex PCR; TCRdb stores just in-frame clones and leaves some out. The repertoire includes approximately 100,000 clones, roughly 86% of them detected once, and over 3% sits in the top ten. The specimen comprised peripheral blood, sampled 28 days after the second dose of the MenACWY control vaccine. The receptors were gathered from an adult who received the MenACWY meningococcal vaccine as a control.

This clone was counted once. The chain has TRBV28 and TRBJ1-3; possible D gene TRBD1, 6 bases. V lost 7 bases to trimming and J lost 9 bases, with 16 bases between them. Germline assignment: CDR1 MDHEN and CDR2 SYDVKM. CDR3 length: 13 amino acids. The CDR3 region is CASTITGQGTIYF. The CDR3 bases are TGTGCCAGCACAATTACAGGGCAAGGCACCATATATTTT.

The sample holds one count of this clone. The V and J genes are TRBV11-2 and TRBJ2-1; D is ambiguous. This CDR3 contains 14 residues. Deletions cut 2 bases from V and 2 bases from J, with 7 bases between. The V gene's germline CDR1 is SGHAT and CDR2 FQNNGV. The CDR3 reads CASSLSPPYNEQFF. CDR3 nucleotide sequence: TGTGCCAGCAGCTTATCCCCCCCCTACAATGAGCAGTTCTTC.

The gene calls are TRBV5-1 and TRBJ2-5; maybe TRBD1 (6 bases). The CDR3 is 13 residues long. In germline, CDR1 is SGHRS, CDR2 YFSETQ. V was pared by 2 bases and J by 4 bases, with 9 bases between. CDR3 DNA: TGCGCCAGCAGCTTAGGGGGTGGAGAGACCCAGTACTTC. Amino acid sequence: CASSLGGGETQYF.

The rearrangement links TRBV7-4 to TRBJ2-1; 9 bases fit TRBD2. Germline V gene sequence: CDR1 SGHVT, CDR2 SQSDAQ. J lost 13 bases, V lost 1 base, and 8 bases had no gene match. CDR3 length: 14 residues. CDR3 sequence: CASSLVWVAGVQFF. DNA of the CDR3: TGTGCCAGCAGCTTAGTCTGGGTAGCGGGGGTACAGTTCTTC.

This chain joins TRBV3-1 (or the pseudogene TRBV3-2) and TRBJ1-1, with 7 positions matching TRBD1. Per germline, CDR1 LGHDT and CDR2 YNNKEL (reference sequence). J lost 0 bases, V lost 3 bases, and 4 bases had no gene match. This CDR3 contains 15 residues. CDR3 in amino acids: CASSQRQGVNTEAFF. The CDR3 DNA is TGTGCCAGCAGCCAGAGGCAGGGGGTGAACACTGAAGCTTTCTTT.

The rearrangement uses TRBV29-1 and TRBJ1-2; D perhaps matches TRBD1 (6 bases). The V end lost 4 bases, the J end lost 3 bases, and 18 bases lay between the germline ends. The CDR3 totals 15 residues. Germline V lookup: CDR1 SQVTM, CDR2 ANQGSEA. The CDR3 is CSVAGGGRTDYGYTF. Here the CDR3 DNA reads TGCAGCGTTGCGGGGGGAGGACGGACAGACTATGGCTACACCTTC.

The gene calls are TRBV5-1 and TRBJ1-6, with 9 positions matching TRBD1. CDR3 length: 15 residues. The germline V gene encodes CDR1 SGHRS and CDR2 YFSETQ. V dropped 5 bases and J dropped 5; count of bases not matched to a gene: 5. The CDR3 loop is CASSARTGDNSPLHF. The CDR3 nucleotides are TGCGCCAGCAGTGCTCGGACAGGGGATAATTCACCCCTCCACTTT.

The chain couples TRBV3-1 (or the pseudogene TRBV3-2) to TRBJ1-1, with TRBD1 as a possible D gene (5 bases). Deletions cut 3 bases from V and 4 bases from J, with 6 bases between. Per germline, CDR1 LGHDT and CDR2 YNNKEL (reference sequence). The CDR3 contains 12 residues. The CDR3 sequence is CASSQGRTEAFF. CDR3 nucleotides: TGTGCCAGCAGCCAGGGACGCACTGAAGCTTTCTTT.

The CDR3 here is CASSFQQGGSPYEQYF. The CDR3, as DNA: TGTGCCAGCAGTTTTCAACAGGGTGGGAGCCCCTACGAGCAGTACTTC. The chain joins TRBV2 to TRBJ2-7; TRBD1 is a possible D gene (6 bases). The germline V and J ends were trimmed by 5 bases and 2 bases, with 19 bases remaining between them. CDR3 length equals 16 residues. CDR1 and CDR2 (germline): SNHLY, FYNNEI.

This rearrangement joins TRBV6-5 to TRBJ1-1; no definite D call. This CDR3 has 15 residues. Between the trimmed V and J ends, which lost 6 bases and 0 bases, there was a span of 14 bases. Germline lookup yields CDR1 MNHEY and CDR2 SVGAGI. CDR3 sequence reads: CASSSRGRMNTEAFF. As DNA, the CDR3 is TGTGCCAGCAGCTCCCGAGGCAGAATGAACACTGAAGCTTTCTTT.

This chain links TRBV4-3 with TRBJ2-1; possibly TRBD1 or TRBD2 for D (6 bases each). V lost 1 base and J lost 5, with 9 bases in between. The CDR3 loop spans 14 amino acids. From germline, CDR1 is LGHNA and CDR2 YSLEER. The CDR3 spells CASSQAGANNEQFF. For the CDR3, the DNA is TGCGCCAGCAGCCAAGCGGGGGCCAACAATGAGCAGTTCTTC.

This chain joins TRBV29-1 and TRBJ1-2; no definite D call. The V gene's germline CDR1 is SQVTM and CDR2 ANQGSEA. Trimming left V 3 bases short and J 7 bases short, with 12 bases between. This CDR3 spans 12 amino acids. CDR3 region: CSVEVGRGGYTF. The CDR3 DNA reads TGCAGCGTTGAGGTCGGCCGGGGTGGCTACACCTTC.

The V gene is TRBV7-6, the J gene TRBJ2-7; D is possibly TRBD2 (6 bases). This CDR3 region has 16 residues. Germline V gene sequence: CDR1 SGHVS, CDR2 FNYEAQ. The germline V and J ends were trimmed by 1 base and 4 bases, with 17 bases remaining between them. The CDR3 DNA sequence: TGTGCCAGCAGCTTAGGTGGGTTCGGACTATCATACGAGCAGTACTTC. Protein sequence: CASSLGGFGLSYEQYF.

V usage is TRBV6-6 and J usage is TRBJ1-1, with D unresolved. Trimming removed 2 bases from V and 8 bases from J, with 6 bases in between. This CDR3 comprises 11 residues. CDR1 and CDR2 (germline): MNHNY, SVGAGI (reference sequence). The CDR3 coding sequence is TGTGCCAGCAGTTACGCCACGGAAGCTTTCTTT. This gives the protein CASSYATEAFF.

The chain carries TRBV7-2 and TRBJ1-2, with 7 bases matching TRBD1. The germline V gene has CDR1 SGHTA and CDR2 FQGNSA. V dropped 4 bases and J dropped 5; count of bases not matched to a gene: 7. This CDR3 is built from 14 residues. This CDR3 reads CASSSRGTDYGYTF. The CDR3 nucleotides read TGTGCCAGCAGCTCCCGCGGGACAGATTATGGCTACACCTTC.

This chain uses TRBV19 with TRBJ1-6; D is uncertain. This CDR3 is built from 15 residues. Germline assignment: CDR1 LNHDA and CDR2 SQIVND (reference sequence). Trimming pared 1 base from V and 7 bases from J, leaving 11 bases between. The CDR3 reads CASSIGGVWNSPLHF. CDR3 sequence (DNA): TGTGCCAGTAGTATAGGTGGGGTCTGGAATTCACCCCTCCACTTT.

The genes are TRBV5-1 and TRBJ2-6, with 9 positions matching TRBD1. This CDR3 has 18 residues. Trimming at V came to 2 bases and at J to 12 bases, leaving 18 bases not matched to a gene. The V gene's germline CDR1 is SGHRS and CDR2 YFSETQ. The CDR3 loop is CASSLEPPGQGSSGVLTF. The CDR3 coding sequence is TGCGCCAGCAGCTTAGAACCTCCGGGACAGGGTAGTAGTGGCGTCCTGACTTTC.

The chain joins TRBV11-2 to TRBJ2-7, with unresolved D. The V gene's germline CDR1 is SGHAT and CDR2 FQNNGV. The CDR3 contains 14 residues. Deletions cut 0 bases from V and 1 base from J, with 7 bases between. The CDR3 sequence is CASSLDPASYEQYF. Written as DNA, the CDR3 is TGTGCCAGCAGCTTAGATCCAGCTTCCTACGAGCAGTACTTC.

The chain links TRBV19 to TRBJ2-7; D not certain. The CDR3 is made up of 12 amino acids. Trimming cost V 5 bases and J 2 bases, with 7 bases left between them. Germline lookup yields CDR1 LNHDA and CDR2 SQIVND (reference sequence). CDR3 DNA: TGTGCCAGTAGTGGTCAGACCTACGAGCAGTACTTC. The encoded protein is CASSGQTYEQYF.

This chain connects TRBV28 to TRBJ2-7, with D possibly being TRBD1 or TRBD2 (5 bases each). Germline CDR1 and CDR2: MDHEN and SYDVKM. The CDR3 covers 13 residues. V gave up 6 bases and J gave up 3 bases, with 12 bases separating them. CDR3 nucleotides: TGTGCCAGCAGATCGGGACGAGACTACGAGCAGTACTTC. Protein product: CASRSGRDYEQYF. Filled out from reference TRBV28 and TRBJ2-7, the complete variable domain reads DVKVTQSSRYLVKRTGEKVFLECVQDMDHENMFWYRQDPGLGLRLIYFSYDVKMKEKGDIPEGYSVSREKKERFSLILESASTNQTSMYLCASRSGRDYEQYFGPGTRLTVT.